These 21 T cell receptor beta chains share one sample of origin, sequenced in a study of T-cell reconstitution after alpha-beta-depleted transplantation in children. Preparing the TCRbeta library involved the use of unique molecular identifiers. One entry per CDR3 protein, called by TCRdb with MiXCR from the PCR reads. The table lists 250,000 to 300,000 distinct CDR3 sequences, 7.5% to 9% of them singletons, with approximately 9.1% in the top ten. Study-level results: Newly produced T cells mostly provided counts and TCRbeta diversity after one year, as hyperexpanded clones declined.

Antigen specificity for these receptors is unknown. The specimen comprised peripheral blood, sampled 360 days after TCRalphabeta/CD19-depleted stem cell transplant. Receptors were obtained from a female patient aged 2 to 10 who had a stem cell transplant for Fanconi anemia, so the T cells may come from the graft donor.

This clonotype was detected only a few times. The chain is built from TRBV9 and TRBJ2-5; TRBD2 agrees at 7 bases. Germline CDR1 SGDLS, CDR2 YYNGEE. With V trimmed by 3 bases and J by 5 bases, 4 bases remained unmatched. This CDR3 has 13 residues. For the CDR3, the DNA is TGTGCCAGCAGCGCGACTAGCTGGGAGACCCAGTACTTC. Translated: CASSATSWETQYF.

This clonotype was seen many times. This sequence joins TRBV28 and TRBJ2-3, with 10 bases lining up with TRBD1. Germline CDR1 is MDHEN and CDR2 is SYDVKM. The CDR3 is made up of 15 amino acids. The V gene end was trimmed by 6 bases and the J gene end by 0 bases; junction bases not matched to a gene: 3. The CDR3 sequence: CASRTGGPSTDTQYF. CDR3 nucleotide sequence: TGTGCCAGCAGGACAGGGGGCCCTAGCACAGATACGCAGTATTTT.

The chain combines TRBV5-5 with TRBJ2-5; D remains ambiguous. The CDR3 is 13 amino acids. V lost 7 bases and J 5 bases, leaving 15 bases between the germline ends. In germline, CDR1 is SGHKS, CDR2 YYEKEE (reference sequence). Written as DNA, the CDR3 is TGTGCCAGCGGCACTGGACCGTACGAGACCCAGTACTTC. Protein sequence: CASGTGPYETQYF.

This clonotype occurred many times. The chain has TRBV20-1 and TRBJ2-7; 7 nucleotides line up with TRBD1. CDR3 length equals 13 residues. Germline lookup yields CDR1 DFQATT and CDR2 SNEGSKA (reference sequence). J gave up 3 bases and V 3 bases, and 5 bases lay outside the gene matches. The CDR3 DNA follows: TGCAGTGCTAGGCAGGACAGGAGCTACGAGCAGTACTTC. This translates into CSARQDRSYEQYF.

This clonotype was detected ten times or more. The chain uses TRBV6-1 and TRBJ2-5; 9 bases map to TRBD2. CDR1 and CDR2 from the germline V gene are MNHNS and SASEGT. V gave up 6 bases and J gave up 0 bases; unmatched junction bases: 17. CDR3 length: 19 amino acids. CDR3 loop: CASRRISGGALYHQETQYF. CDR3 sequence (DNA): TGTGCCAGCAGACGAATTAGCGGGGGAGCTTTGTACCACCAAGAGACCCAGTACTTC.

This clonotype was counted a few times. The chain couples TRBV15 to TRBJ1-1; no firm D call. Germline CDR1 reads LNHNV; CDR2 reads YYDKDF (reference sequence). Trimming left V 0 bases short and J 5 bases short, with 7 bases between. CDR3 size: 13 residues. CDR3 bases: TGTGCCACCAGCAGAGAAGGGCGGACTGAAGCTTTCTTT. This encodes CATSREGRTEAFF.

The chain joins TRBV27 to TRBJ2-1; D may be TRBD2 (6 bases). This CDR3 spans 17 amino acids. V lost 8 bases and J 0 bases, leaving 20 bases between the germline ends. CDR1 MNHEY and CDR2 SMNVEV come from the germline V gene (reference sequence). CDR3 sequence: CASRMLPSAPSYNEQFF. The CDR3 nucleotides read TGTGCCAGCCGAATGTTACCTAGCGCCCCCTCCTACAATGAGCAGTTCTTC.

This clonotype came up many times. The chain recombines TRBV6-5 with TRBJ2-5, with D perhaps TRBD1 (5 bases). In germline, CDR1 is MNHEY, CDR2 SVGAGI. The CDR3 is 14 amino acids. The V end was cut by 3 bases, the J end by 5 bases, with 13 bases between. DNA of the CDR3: TGTGCCAGCAGTTATGGCAGGGATTGGGAGACCCAGTACTTC. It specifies CASSYGRDWETQYF.

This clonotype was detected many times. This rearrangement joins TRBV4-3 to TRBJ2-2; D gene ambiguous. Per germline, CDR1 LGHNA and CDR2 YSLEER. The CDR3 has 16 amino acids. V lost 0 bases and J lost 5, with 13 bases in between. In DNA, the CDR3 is TGCGCCAGCAGCCAAGATCCCTTGTCGGCAACCGGGGAGCTGTTTTTT. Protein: CASSQDPLSATGELFF.

The chain's CDR3 is CASSLRGRIYGYTF. The CDR3 DNA sequence: TGTGCCAGCAGTCTCAGGGGGCGGATTTATGGCTACACCTTC. The V call is TRBV3-1, the J call TRBJ1-2; 8 positions match TRBD1. Germline V CDR1 and CDR2: LGHDT, YNNKEL (reference sequence). This CDR3 has 14 amino acids. After removal of 6 bases from V and 5 bases from J, the junction contained 8 bases not matched to a gene. Full variable domain (remainder filled in from reference TRBV3-1 and TRBJ1-2): DTAVSQTPKYLVTQMGNDKSIKCEQNLGHDTMYWYKQDSKKFLKIMFSYNNKELIINETVPNRFSPKSPDKAHLNLHINSLELGDSAVYFCASSLRGRIYGYTFGSGTRLTVV.

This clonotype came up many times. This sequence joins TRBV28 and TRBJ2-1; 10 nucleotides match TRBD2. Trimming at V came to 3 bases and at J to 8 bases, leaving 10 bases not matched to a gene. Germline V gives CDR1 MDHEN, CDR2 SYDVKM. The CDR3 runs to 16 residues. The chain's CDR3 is CASSFLSGRVVDEQFF. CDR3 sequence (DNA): TGTGCCAGCAGTTTCCTAAGCGGGAGGGTGGTAGATGAGCAGTTCTTC.

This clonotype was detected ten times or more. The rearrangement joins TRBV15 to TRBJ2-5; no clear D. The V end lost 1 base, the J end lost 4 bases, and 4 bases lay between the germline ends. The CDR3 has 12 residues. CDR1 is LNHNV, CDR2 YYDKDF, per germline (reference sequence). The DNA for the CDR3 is TGTGCCACCAGCAGAGTTGGAGAGACCCAGTACTTC. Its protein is CATSRVGETQYF. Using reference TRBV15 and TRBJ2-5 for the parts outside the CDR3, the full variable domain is DAMVIQNPRYQVTQFGKPVTLSCSQTLNHNVMYWYQQKSSQAPKLLFHYYDKDFNNEADTPDNFQSRRPNTSFCFLDIRSPGLGDTAMYLCATSRVGETQYFGPGTRLLVL.

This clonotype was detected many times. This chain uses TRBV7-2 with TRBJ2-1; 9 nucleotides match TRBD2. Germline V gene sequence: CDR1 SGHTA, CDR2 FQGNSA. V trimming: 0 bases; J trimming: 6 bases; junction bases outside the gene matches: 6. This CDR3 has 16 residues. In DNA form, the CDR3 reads TGTGCCAGCAGCTTAGCCGGAGCGGGGGGCATCAATGAGCAGTTCTTC. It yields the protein CASSLAGAGGINEQFF.

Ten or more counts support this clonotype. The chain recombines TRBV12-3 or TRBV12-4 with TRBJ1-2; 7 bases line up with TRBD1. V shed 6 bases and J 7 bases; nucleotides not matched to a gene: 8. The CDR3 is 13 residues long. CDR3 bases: TGTGCCAGCAGAATGACAGGGACTTCTGGCTACACCTTC. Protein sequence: CASRMTGTSGYTF.

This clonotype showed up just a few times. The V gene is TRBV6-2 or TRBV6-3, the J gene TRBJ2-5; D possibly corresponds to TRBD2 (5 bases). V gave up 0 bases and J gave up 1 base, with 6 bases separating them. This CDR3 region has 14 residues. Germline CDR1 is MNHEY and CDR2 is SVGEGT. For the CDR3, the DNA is TGTGCCAGCAGTTACTCGAGGGTCCAAGAGACCCAGTACTTC. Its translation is CASSYSRVQETQYF.

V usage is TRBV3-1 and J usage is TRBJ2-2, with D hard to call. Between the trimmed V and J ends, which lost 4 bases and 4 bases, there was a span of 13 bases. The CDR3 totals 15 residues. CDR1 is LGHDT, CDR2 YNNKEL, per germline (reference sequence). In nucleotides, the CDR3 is TGTGCCAGCAGCCTTCGACTGGCGGCCACCGGGGAGCTGTTTTTT. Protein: CASSLRLAATGELFF.

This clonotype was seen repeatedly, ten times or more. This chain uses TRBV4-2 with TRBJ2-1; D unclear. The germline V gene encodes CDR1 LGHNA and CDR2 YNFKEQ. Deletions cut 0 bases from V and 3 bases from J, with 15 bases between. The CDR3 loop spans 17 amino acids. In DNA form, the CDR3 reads TGTGCCAGCAGCCAAGATTTACCGGCGACCAACTACAATGAGCAGTTCTTC. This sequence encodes CASSQDLPATNYNEQFF.

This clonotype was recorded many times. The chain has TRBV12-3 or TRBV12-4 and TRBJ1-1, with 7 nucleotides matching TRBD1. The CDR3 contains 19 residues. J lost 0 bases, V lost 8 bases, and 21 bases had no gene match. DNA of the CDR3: TGTGCCAGCGTAGCCCGAAACAGGGGTGGGATCGTTGTGAACACTGAAGCTTTCTTT. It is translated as CASVARNRGGIVVNTEAFF.

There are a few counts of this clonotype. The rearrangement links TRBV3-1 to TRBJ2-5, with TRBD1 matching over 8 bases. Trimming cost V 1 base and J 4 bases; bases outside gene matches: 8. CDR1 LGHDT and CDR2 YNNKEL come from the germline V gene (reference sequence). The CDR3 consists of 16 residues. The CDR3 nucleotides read TGTGCCAGCAGCCAAGCCTCCCCAGGGGGCGCAGAGACCCAGTACTTC. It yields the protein CASSQASPGGAETQYF.

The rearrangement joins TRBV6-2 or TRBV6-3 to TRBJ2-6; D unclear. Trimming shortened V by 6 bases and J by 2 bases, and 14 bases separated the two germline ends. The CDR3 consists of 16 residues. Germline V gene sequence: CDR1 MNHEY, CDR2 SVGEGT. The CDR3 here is CASRPEGPPGANVLTF. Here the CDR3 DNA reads TGTGCCAGCAGACCTGAAGGACCGCCTGGGGCCAACGTCCTGACTTTC.

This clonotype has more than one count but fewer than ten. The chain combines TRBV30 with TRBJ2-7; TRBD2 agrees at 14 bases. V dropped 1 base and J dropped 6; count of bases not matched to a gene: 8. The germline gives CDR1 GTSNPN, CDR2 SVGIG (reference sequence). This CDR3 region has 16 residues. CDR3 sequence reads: CAWSALTSGGGSEQYF. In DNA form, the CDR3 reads TGTGCCTGGAGTGCGCTGACTAGCGGGGGGGGATCCGAGCAGTACTTC.